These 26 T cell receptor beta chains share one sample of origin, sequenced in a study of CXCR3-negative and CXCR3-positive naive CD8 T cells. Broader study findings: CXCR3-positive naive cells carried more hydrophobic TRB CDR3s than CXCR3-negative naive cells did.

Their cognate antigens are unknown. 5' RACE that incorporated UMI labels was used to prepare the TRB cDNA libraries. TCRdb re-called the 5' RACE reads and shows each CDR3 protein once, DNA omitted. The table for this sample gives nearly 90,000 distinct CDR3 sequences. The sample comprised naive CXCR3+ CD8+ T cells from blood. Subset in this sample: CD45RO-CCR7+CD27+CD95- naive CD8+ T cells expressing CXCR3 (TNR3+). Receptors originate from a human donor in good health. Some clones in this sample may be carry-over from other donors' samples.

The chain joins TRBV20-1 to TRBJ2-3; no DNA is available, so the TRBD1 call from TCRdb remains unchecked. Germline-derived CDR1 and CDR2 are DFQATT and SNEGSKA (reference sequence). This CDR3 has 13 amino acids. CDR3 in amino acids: CSTGGLAADTQYF.

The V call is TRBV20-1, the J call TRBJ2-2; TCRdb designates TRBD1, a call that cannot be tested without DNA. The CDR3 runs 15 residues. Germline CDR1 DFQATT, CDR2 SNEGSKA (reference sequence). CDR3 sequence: CSARDLDRNTGELFF.

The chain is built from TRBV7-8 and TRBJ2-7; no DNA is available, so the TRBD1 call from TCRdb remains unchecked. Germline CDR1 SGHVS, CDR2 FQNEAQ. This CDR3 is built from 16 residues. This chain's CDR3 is CASSLPRTGLNYEQYF.

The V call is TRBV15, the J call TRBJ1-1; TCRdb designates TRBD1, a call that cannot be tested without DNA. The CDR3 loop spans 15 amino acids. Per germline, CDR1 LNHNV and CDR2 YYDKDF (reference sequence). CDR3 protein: CATSRDRGQSTEAFF.

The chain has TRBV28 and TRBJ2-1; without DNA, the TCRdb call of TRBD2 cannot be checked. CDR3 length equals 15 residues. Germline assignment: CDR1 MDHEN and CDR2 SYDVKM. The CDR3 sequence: CASSPGLAGGYEQFF.

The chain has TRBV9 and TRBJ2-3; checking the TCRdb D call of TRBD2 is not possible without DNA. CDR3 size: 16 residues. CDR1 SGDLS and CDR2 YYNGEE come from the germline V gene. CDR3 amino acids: CASSERTSGSTDTQYF.

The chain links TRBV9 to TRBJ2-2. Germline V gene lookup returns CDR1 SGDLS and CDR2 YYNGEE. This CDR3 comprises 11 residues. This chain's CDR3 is CASSVSGELFF.

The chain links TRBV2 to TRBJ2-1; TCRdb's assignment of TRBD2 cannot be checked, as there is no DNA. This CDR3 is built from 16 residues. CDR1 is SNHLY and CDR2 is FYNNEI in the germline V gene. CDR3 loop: CASSEELAGTYNEQFF.

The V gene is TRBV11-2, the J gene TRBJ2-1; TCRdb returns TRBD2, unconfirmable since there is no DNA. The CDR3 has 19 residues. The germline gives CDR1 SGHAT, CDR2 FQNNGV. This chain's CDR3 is CASSSVGLAGGRYYNEQFF.

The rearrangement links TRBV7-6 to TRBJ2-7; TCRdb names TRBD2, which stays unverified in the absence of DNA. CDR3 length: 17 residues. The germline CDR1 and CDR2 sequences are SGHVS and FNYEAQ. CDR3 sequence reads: CASSLEVGTSVSYEQYF.

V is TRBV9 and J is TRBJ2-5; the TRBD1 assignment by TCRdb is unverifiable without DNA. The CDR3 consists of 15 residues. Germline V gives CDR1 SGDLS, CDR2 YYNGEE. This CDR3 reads CASSVGQGAGETQYF.

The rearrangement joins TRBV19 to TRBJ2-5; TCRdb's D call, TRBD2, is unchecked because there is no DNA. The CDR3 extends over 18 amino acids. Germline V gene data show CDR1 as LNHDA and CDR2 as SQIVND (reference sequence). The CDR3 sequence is CASTPGIGLAGERETQYF.

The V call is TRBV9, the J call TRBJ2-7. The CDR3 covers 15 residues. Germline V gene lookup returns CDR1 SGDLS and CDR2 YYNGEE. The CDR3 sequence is CASSPWRSSSYEQYF.

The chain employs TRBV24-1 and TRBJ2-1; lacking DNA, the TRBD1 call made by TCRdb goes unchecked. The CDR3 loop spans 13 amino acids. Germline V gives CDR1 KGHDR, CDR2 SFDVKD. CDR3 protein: CATSRGEYNEQFF.

This CDR3 is CASSLGESQYF. This chain links TRBV7-6 with TRBJ2-5. Germline V lookup: CDR1 SGHVS, CDR2 FNYEAQ. The CDR3 extends over 11 amino acids.

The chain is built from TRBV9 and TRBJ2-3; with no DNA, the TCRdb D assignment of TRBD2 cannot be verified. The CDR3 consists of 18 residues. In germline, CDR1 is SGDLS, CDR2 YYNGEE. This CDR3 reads CATSAQSGGTSSTDTQYF. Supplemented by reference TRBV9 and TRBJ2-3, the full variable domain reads DSGVTQTPKHLITATGQRVTLRCSPRSGDLSVYWYQQSLDQGLQFLIQYYNGEERAKGNILERFSAQQFPDLHSELNLSSLELGDSALYFCATSAQSGGTSSTDTQYFGPGTRLTVL.

CDR3 loop: CASSRQEPGADTQYF. The V call is TRBV2, the J call TRBJ2-3; without DNA, the TCRdb call of TRBD1 cannot be checked. Germline CDR1 SNHLY, CDR2 FYNNEI. The CDR3 extends over 15 amino acids.

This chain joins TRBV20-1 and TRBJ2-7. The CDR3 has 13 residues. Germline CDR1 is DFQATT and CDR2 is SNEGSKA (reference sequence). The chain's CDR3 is CSARGLSSYEQYF.

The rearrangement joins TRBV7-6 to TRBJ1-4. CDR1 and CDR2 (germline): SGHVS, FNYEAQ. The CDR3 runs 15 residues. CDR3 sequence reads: CASSLGTATNEKLFF.

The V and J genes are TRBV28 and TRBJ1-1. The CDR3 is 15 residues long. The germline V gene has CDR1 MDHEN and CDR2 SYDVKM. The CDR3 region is CASSLWGEGPLEAFF.

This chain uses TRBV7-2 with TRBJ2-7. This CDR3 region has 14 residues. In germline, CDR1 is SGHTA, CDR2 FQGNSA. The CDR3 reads CASRHAISDYEQYF.

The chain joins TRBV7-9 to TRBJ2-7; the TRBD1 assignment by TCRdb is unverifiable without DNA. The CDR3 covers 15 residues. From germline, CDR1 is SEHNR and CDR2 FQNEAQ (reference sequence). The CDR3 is CASSPTGTISYEQYF.

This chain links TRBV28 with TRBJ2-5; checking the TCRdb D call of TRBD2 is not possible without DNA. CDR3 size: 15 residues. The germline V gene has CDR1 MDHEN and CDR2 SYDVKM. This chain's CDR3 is CASSWEESGEETQYF.

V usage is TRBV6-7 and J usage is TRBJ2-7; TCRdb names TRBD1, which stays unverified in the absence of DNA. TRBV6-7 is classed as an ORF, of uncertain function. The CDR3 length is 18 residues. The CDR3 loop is CASSYLLPGGAWRYEQYF.

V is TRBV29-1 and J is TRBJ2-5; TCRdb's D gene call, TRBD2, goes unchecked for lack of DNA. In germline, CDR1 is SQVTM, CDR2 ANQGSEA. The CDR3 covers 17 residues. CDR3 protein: CSVEQLLGTGRQETQYF. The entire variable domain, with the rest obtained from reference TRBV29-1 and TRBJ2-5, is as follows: SAVISQKPSRDICQRGTSLTIQCQVDSQVTMMFWYRQQPGQSLTLIATANQGSEATYESGFVIDKFPISRPNLTFSTLTVSNMSPEDSSIYLCSVEQLLGTGRQETQYFGPGTRLLVL.

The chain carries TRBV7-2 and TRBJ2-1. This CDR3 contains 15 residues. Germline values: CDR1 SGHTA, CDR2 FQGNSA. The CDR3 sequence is CASSLGIGSYNEQFF.